One sample yielded the 13 T cell receptor beta chains listed below, sequenced in a study of OX40 agonist ivuxolimab in advanced cancers. Sequencing was performed with immunoSEQ multiplex PCR; in TCRdb, only in-frame clones are kept and a portion is missing. The sample carries about 59,000 clones, 87% recorded once. Specimen: CD4+ or CD8+ T cells sorted from blood, collected in a trial of the OX40 agonist ivuxolimab. The receptors were sampled from an adult with an advanced solid tumor such as melanoma, head and neck, liver or kidney cancer.

The CDR3 is CASSRDVPRAGELFF. Here the CDR3 DNA reads TGTGCCAGCAGTCGGGACGTCCCCCGGGCCGGGGAGCTGTTTTTT. The chain joins TRBV6-5 to TRBJ2-2; D might be TRBD1 or TRBD2, each matching 5 bases. The CDR3 loop spans 15 amino acids. In germline, CDR1 is MNHEY, CDR2 SVGAGI. Deletions cut 5 bases from V and 6 bases from J, with 16 bases between.

The gene calls are TRBV18 and TRBJ1-1, with 7 bases matching TRBD1. CDR3 size: 14 residues. Unmatched junction bases numbered 11, after V lost 6 bases and J lost 7 bases. Germline V gene sequence: CDR1 KGHSH, CDR2 LQKENI. As DNA, the CDR3 is TGTGCCAGCTCTCCCGGACAGGTCTCAATTGAAGCTTTCTTT. This encodes CASSPGQVSIEAFF.

The chain links TRBV29-1 to TRBJ2-6, with unresolved D. The germline V gene encodes CDR1 SQVTM and CDR2 ANQGSEA. V was trimmed by 0 bases and J by 0 bases, leaving 3 bases between them. The CDR3 is made up of 14 amino acids. The CDR3 here is CSVEESSGANVLTF. CDR3 DNA: TGCAGCGTTGAAGAAAGCTCTGGGGCCAACGTCCTGACTTTC.

The rearrangement uses TRBV9 and TRBJ1-1, with a weak D call TRBD1 (6 bases). CDR1 and CDR2 from the germline V gene are SGDLS and YYNGEE. Deletions cut 2 bases from V and 1 base from J, with 9 bases between. CDR3 length: 14 residues. The DNA for the CDR3 is TGTGCCAGCAGCGTCCAGACAGGGAACACTGAAGCTTTCTTT. This gives the protein CASSVQTGNTEAFF.

The genes are TRBV6-1 and TRBJ2-1; 8 positions match TRBD1. The germline V gene encodes CDR1 MNHNS and CDR2 SASEGT. V shed 3 bases, J shed 9 bases, and the junction held 4 bases outside the gene matches. The CDR3 runs to 13 residues. CDR3 sequence (DNA): TGTGCCAGCAGTGAGTCAGGGGGCGGTGAGCAGTTCTTC. Its translation: CASSESGGGEQFF.

The chain has TRBV6-1 and TRBJ2-5; 9 positions agree with TRBD2. CDR3 length equals 14 residues. Trimming removed 2 bases from V and 7 bases from J; junction bases left unmatched: 5. Germline loops: CDR1 MNHNS, CDR2 SASEGT. This chain's CDR3 is CASSEISGRLTQYF. The CDR3 region has the DNA TGTGCCAGCAGTGAAATTAGCGGGAGATTGACCCAGTACTTC.

The chain recombines TRBV4-1 with TRBJ2-7, with 9 nucleotides matching TRBD1. CDR3 size: 15 residues. V dropped 0 bases and J dropped 3; count of bases not matched to a gene: 3. Germline assignment: CDR1 MGHRA and CDR2 YSYEKL. CDR3: CASSQESTGGYEQYF. CDR3 sequence (DNA): TGCGCCAGCAGCCAAGAGTCGACAGGGGGCTACGAGCAGTACTTC.

The CDR3 DNA is TGTGCCAGCAACGAACAGACTGGAAACACCATATATTTT. This sequence encodes CASNEQTGNTIYF. The chain links TRBV2 to TRBJ1-3; D is ambiguous. Germline CDR1 is SNHLY and CDR2 is FYNNEI. The CDR3 has 13 residues. V shed 7 bases and J shed 2 bases, with 9 bases lying between them.

The chain is built from TRBV6-1 and TRBJ2-3, with D hard to call. Between the trimmed V and J ends, which lost 1 base and 1 base, there was a span of 6 bases. Per germline, CDR1 MNHNS and CDR2 SASEGT. This CDR3 spans 14 amino acids. DNA for the CDR3: TGTGCCAGCAGTGAAGTGAGCGGCACAGATACGCAGTATTTT. Protein: CASSEVSGTDTQYF.

The gene calls are TRBV4-3 and TRBJ2-5; TRBD1 matches at 9 bases. The J call is in doubt because the DNA end fits TRBJ2-7 better. This CDR3 has 16 residues. CDR1 and CDR2 from the germline V gene are LGHNA and YSLEER. The CDR3 coding sequence is TGCGCCAGCAGCCAAGAAATTGGACAGGGGCTCAACGAGCAGTACTTC. It translates to CASSQEIGQGLNEQYF.

The J gene is TRBJ2-1, the V gene TRBV5-1; possible D gene TRBD1, 6 bases. V was trimmed by 4 bases and J by 5 bases, leaving 13 bases between them. This CDR3 spans 14 amino acids. Germline CDR1 is SGHRS and CDR2 is YFSETQ. CDR3 sequence reads: CASSPGTFDNEQFF. The CDR3, as DNA: TGCGCCAGCAGCCCGGGGACATTCGACAATGAGCAGTTCTTC.

The chain joins TRBV18 to TRBJ1-2; possible D gene TRBD1, 5 bases. The germline CDR1 and CDR2 sequences are KGHSH and LQKENI. The V and J ends lost 3 bases and 0 bases respectively, with 11 bases between them. The CDR3 totals 15 residues. CDR3 in amino acids: CASSPMGGTNYGYTF. CDR3 nucleotide sequence: TGTGCCAGCTCACCGATGGGGGGAACTAACTATGGCTACACCTTC.

This chain joins TRBV6-1 and TRBJ2-1, with D tentatively TRBD1 (6 bases). V gave up 3 bases and J gave up 6 bases, with 15 bases separating them. The CDR3 is 15 residues long. Germline loops: CDR1 MNHNS, CDR2 SASEGT. CDR3 DNA sequence: TGTGCCAGCAGTGATGACAGGTTCATATCCAATGAGCAGTTCTTC. As protein: CASSDDRFISNEQFF.